This entry lists 3 T cell receptor beta chains sequenced from one sample in a study of blood T cell repertoires in COVID-19. Repertoires were generated with immunoSEQ multiplex PCR, while TCRdb's copy carries only in-frame clones and drops some. The data show over 200,000 clones, approximately 81% seen once. Source material: peripheral blood. These receptors were obtained from a woman at least 80 years old with active or convalescent COVID-19.

The CDR3 protein is CASSQDYPSVQDTQYF. CDR3 coding DNA: TGTGCCAGCAGCCAAGATTATCCTAGCGTTCAAGATACGCAGTATTTT. The chain combines TRBV3-1 (or the pseudogene TRBV3-2) with TRBJ2-3, with D perhaps matching TRBD2 (6 bases). CDR1 is LGHDT, CDR2 YNNKEL, per germline (reference sequence). With 0 bases removed from V and 5 bases from J, the gap between germline ends came to 15 bases. CDR3 length: 16 amino acids.

The chain recombines TRBV28 with TRBJ2-7; D is unclear. V was trimmed by 5 bases and J by 2 bases, leaving 16 bases between them. Germline V gene lookup returns CDR1 MDHEN and CDR2 SYDVKM. The CDR3 contains 15 residues. CDR3 region: CASSVPMGGAYEQYF. In DNA, the CDR3 is TGTGCCAGCAGTGTCCCCATGGGTGGAGCCTACGAGCAGTACTTC.

The chain couples TRBV6-6 to TRBJ1-5; D is undetermined. CDR1 MNHNY and CDR2 SVGAGI come from the germline V gene (reference sequence). Trimming cost V 2 bases and J 3 bases, with 11 bases left between them. The CDR3 extends over 15 amino acids. This CDR3 reads CASSYEAANNQPQHF. CDR3 in DNA: TGTGCCAGCAGTTACGAGGCAGCAAACAATCAGCCCCAGCATTTT.